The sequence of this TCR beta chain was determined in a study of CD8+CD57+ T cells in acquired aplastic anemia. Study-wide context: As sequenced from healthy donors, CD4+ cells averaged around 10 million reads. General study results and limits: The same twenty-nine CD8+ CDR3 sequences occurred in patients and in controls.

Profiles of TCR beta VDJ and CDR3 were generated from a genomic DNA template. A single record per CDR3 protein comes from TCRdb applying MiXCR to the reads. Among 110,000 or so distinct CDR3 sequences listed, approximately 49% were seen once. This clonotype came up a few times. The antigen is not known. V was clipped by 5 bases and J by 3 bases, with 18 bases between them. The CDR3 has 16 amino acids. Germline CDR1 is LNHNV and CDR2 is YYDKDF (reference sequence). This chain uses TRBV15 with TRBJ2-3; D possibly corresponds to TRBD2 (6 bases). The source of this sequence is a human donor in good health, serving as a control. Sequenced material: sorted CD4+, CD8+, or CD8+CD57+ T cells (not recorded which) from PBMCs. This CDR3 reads CATSYWAEEGTDTQYF. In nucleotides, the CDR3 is TGTGCCACCAGCTACTGGGCCGAGGAGGGAACAGATACGCAGTATTTT.